This TCR beta chain was recovered during a study of T cell responses to AZD1222 COVID-19 vaccine. Clones were sequenced by immunoSEQ multiplex PCR, and TCRdb holds only the in-frame ones, with some missing. The sample has roughly 92,000 clones; 70% to 90% are singletons. Concerning this clone: Its specificity is not known.

The V end lost 5 bases, the J end lost 1 base, and 12 bases lay between the germline ends. The length of the CDR3 is 14 residues. Germline CDR1 SGHAT, CDR2 FQNNGV. Findings and limits, study-wide: Reportedly, nearly half the spike-specific TCRs target unmutated variant regions. Vaccine-related CD4 TCRs covered spike, predominating at 160-218 and 743-854.

The chain is built from TRBV11-2 and TRBJ2-7; D call uncertain. This TCR was recovered from an adult who received the AZD1222 COVID-19 vaccine. The specimen comprised peripheral blood, sampled 28 days after the second AZD1222 dose. In nucleotides, the CDR3 is TGTGCCAGCAGCCAAATGAGTCTTTCCTACGAGCAGTACTTC. This translates into CASSQMSLSYEQYF. Drawing the rest from reference TRBV11-2 and TRBJ2-7, the complete variable domain is EAGVAQSPRYKIIEKRQSVAFWCNPISGHATLYWYQQILGQGPKLLIQFQNNGVVDDSQLPKDRFSAERLKGVDSTLKIQPAKLEDSAVYLCASSQMSLSYEQYFGPGTRLTVT.